The present TCR beta chain was sequenced within a study of blood T cell repertoires in COVID-19. Whole-study context: From the United States, Italy and Spain came samples of acute and convalescent COVID-19. Sample material is recorded as cDNA or gDNA derived from T cells, B-cell-depleted T cells, or PBMCs.

Under the authors' procedure: Reference gene primer amplification in the assay estimated nucleated cell counts. Data came from immunoSEQ multiplex PCR; TCRdb stores just in-frame clones and leaves some out. V and J calls and clone size are given by that table; D and trimming were obtained from the DNA. In the table there are under 250,000 clones, 80% to 95% of which are singletons. Seattle-derived patients entered the study during active infection and were followed longitudinally. This CDR3 contains 16 residues. Germline V gene data show CDR1 as MNHNY and CDR2 as SVGAGI (reference sequence). Unmatched junction bases numbered 12, after V lost 7 bases and J lost 0 bases.

The receptor was derived from a man aged 55 to 70 with COVID-19, enrolled during active disease. J is TRBJ2-7 and V is TRBV6-6; 7 nucleotides align to TRBD2. Sequencing was performed on peripheral blood. In nucleotides, the CDR3 is TGTGCCAGCACCCACGGGGGGATAAGGAACTCCTACGAGCAGTACTTC. Protein product: CASTHGGIRNSYEQYF.